Listed here is a single T cell receptor beta chain. Its target is not known. This specimen comes from a study of cytomegalovirus exposure and HLA in healthy donors. Study-wide background: Both the 120 validation repertoires and the approximately 700 first-cohort repertoires used the same platform, as reported by a later analysis.

The CDR3 runs 13 residues. V was cut by 4 bases and J by 8 bases, with 11 bases left in between. Germline CDR1 is MNHEY and CDR2 is SMNVEV (reference sequence). The table came from immunoSEQ multiplex PCR; TCRdb's copy has only in-frame clones and leaves some out. The sample records tens of thousands of clones, roughly 94% being singletons. Broader study findings: In the 90 to 150 validation repertoires, about 94% of cluster scores exceeded 0, per a later analysis.

The V and J genes are TRBV27 and TRBJ1-4; a possible D gene is TRBD1 (5 bases). Material for sequencing was PBMCs. This TCR derives from a man between 18 and 35 years old in good health and CMV-seropositive. This CDR3 reads CASSWGEGEKLFF. The DNA of the CDR3 is TGTGCCAGCAGTTGGGGGGAGGGAGAAAAACTGTTTTTT.